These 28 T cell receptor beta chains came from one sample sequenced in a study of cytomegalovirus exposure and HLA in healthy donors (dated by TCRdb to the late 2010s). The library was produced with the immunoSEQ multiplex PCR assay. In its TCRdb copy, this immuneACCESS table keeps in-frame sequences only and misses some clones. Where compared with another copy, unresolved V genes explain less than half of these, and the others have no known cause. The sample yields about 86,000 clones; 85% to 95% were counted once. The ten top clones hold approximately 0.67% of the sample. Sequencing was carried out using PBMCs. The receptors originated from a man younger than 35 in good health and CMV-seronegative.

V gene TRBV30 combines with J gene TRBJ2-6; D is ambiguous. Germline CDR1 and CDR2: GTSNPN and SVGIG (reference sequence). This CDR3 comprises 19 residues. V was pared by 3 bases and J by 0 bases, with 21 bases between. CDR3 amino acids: CAWSAGSRVLSSGANVLTF. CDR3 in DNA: TGTGCCTGGAGCGCCGGGTCCCGGGTGTTATCCTCTGGGGCCAACGTCCTGACTTTC.

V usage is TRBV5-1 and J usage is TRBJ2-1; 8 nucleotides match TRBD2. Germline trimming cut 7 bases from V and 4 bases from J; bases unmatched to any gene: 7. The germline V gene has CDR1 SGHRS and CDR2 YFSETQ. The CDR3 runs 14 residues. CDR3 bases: TGCGCCAGCCTGCGGGGGGCAGGATACAATGAGCAGTTCTTC. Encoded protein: CASLRGAGYNEQFF.

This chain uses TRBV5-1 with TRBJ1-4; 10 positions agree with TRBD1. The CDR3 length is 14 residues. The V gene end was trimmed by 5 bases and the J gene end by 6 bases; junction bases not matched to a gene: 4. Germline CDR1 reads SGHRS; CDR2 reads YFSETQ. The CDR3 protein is CASRIGTGDEKLFF. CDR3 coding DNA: TGCGCCAGCAGGATTGGGACAGGGGATGAAAAACTGTTTTTT.

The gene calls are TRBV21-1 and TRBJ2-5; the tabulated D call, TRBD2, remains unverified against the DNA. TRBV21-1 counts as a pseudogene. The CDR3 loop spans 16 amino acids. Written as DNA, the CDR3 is TGTGCCAGCAGCGACTCACCGCCTAGCGGGAGCAAGACCCAGTACTTC. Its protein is CASSDSPPSGSKTQYF.

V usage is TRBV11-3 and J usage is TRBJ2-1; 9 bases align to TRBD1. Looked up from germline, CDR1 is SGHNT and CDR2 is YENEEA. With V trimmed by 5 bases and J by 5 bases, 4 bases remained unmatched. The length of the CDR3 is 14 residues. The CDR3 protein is CASSVRDRDNEQFF. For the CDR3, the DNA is TGTGCCAGCAGCGTCCGGGACAGGGACAATGAGCAGTTCTTC.

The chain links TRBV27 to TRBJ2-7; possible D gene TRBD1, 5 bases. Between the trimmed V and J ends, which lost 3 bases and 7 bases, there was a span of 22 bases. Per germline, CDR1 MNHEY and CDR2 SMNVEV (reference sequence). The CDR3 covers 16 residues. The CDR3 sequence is CASSFSNRSPVREQYF. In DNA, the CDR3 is TGTGCCAGCAGTTTCTCGAACAGGAGCCCTGTTAGGGAGCAGTACTTC.

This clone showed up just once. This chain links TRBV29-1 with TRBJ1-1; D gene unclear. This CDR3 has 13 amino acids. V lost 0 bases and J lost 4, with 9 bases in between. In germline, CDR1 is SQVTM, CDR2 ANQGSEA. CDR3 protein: CSVEERSFTEAFF. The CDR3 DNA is TGCAGCGTTGAAGAGAGGAGTTTCACTGAAGCTTTCTTT.

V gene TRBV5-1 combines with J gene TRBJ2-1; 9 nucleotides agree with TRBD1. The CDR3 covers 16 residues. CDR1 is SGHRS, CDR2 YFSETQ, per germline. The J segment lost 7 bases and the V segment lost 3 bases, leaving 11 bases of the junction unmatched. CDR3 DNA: TGCGCCAGCAGCTACGCGACAGGGGGACGTACGAATGAGCAGTTCTTC. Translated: CASSYATGGRTNEQFF.

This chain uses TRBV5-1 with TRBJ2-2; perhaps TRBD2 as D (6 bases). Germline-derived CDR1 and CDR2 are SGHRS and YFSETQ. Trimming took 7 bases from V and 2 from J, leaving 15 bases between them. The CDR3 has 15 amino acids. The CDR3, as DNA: TGCGCCAGCGATTGGGCCGCGGGAAACACCGGGGAGCTGTTTTTT. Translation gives CASDWAAGNTGELFF. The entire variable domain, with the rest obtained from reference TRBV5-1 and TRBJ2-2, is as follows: KAGVTQTPRYLIKTRGQQVTLSCSPISGHRSVSWYQQTPGQGLQFLFEYFSETQRNKGNFPGRFSGRQFSNSRSEMNVSTLELGDSALYLCASDWAAGNTGELFFGEGSRLTVL.

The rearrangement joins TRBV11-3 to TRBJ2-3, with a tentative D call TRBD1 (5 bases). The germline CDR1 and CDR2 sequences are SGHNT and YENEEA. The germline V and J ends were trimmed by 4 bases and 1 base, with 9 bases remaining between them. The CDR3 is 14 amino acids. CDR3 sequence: CASSSPGRTDTQYF. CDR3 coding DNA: TGTGCCAGCAGCTCTCCAGGGCGCACAGATACGCAGTATTTT.

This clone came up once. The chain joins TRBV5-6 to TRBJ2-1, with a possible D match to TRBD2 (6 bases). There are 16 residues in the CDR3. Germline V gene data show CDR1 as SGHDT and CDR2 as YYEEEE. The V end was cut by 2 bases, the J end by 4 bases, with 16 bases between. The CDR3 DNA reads TGTGCCAGCAGCTTTGGGACTTCGTGGGGGTACAATGAGCAGTTCTTC. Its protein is CASSFGTSWGYNEQFF.

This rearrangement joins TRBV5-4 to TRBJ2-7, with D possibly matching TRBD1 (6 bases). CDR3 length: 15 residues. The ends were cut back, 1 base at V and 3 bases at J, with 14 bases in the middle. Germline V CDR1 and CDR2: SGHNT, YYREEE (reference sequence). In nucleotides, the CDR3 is TGTGCCAGCAGCTTGTTGACAGGAGGATACTACGAGCAGTACTTC. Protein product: CASSLLTGGYYEQYF.

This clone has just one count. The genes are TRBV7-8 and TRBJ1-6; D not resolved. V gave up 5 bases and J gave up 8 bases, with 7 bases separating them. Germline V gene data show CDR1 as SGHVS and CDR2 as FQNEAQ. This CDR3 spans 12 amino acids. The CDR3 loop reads CASSLQYSPLHF. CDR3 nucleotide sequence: TGTGCCAGCAGCCTCCAGTATTCACCCCTCCACTTT.

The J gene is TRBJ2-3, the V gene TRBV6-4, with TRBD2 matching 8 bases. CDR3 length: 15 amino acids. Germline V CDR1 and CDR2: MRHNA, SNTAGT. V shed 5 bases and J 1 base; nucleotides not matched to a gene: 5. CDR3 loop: CASSRAGARTDTQYF. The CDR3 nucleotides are TGTGCCAGCAGTAGAGCGGGGGCCCGCACAGATACGCAGTATTTT.

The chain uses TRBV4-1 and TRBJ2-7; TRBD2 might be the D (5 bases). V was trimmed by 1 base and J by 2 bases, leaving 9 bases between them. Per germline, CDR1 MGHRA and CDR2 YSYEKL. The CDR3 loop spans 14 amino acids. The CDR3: CASSQGEGTYEQYF. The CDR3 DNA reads TGCGCCAGCAGCCAAGGCGAGGGAACCTACGAGCAGTACTTC.

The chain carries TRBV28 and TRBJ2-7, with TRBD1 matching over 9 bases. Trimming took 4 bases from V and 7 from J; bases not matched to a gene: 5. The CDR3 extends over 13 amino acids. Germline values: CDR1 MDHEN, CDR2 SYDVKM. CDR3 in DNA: TGTGCCAGCAGTTCCGGGACAGGGCATGAGCAGTACTTC. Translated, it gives CASSSGTGHEQYF.

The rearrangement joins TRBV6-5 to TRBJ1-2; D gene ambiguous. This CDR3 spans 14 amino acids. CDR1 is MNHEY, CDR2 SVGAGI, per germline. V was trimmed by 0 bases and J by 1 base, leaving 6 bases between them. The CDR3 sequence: CASSYSRYNYGYTF. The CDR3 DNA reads TGTGCCAGCAGTTACTCGAGGTATAACTATGGCTACACCTTC.

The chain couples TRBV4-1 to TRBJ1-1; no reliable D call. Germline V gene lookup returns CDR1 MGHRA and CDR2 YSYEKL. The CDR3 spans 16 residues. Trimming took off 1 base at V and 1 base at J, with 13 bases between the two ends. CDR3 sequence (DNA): TGCGCCAGCAGCCAAGTTTCCCCGGGGAGGAACACTGAAGCTTTCTTT. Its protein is CASSQVSPGRNTEAFF.

The CDR3 DNA reads as TGTGCCAGCATTTCACGAGGACAGGGGGCGGCCGAGCAGTACTTC. Translation gives CASISRGQGAAEQYF. This chain uses TRBV25-1 with TRBJ2-7; 11 bases align to TRBD1. The CDR3 is 15 amino acids. Trimming cost V 7 bases and J 6 bases; bases outside gene matches: 11. Germline CDR1 MGHDK, CDR2 SYGVNS.

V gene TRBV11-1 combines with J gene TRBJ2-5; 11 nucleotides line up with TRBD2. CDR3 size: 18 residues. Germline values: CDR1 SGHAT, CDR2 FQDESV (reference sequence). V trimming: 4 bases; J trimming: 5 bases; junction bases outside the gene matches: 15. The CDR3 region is CASSSYQGTSGGSETQYF. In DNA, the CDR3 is TGTGCCAGCAGCTCATACCAAGGGACTAGCGGAGGGAGTGAGACCCAGTACTTC. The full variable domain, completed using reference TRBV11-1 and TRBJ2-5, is EAEVAQSPRYKITEKSQAVAFWCDPISGHATLYWYRQILGQGPELLVQFQDESVVDDSQLPKDRFSAERLKGVDSTLKIQPAELGDSAMYLCASSSYQGTSGGSETQYFGPGTRLLVL.

The CDR3 protein is CASSLRGTGSEQYF. Written as DNA, the CDR3 is TGTGCCAGCAGCTTGCGGGGAACAGGGAGTGAGCAGTACTTC. This rearrangement joins TRBV5-6 to TRBJ2-7, with D possibly TRBD1 on 6 matching bases. This CDR3 contains 14 residues. CDR1 SGHDT and CDR2 YYEEEE come from the germline V gene. V lost 1 base, J lost 7 bases, and 15 bases lay in between. Full variable domain (remainder filled in from reference TRBV5-6 and TRBJ2-7): DAGVTQSPTHLIKTRGQQVTLRCSPKSGHDTVSWYQQALGQGPQFIFQYYEEEERQRGNFPDRFSGHQFPNYSSELNVNALLLGDSALYLCASSLRGTGSEQYFGPGTRLTVT.

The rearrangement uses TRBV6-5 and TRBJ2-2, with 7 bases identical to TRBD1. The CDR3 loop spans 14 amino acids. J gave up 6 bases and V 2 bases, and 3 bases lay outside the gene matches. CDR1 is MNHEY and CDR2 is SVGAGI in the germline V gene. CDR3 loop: CASSYAQGAGELFF. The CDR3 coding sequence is TGTGCCAGCAGTTACGCGCAGGGGGCCGGGGAGCTGTTTTTT.

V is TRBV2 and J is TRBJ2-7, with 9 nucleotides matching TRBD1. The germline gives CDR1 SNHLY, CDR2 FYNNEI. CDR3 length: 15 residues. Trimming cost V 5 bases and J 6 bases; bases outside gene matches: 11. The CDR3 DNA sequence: TGTGCCAGCAGTTTAGCCATACAGGGGGCGGGCGAGCAGTACTTC. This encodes CASSLAIQGAGEQYF. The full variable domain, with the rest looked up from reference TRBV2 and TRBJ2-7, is EPEVTQTPSHQVTQMGQEVILRCVPISNHLYFYWYRQILGQKVEFLVSFYNNEISEKSEIFDDQFSVERPDGSNFTLKIRSTKLEDSAMYFCASSLAIQGAGEQYFGPGTRLTVT.

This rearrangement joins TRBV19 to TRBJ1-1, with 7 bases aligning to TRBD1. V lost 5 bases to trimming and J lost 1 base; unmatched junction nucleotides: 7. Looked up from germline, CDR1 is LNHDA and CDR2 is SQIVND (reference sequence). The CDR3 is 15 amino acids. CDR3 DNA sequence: TGTGCCAGTAGTTTCCCTCGGACAGGGAACACTGAAGCTTTCTTT. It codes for CASSFPRTGNTEAFF.

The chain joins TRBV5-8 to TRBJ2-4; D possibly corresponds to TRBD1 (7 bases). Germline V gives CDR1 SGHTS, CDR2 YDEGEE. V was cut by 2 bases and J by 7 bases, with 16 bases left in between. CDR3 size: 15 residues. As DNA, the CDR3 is TGTGCCAGCAGCTTAGGGGGCTCTGGGAGGAACATTCAGTACTTC. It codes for CASSLGGSGRNIQYF.

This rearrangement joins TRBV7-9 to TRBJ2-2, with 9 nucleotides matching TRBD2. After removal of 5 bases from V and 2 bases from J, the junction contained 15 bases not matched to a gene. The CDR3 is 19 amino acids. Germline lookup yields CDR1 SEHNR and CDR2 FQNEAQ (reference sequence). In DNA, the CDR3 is TGTGCCAGCAGCCCGTTACCGTATCTAGCGGGAAGAAACACCGGGGAGCTGTTTTTT. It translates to CASSPLPYLAGRNTGELFF.

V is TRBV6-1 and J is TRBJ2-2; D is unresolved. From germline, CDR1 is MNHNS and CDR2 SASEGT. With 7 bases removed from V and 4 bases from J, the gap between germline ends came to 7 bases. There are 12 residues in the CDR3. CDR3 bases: TGTGCCAGCACGGTGAGCACCGGGGAGCTGTTTTTT. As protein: CASTVSTGELFF.

CDR3 sequence (DNA): TGTGCCAGCAGTCGACTAGCGGGGGGCAACAATGAGCAGTTCTTC. It specifies CASSRLAGGNNEQFF. This chain joins TRBV2 and TRBJ2-1; the match to TRBD2 covers 13 bases. The germline V gene has CDR1 SNHLY and CDR2 FYNNEI. The CDR3 has 15 amino acids. V trimming: 5 bases; J trimming: 5 bases; junction bases outside the gene matches: 3.